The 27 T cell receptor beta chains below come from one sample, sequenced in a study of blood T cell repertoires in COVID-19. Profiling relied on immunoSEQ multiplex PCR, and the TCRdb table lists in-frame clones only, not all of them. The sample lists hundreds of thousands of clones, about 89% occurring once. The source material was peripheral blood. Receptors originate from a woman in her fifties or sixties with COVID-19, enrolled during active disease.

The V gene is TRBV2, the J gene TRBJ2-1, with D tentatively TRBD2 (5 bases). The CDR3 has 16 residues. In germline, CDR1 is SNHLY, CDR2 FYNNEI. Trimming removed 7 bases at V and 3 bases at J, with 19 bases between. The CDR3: CASTGSKAESYNEQFF. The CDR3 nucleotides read TGTGCCAGCACCGGAAGTAAAGCGGAGAGCTACAATGAGCAGTTCTTC.

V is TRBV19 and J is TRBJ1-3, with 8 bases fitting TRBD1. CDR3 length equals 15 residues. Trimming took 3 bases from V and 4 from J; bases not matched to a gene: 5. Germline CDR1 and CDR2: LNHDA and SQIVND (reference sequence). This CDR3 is CASSIGQGGGNTIYF. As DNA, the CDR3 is TGTGCCAGTAGTATCGGACAGGGTGGCGGAAACACCATATATTTT.

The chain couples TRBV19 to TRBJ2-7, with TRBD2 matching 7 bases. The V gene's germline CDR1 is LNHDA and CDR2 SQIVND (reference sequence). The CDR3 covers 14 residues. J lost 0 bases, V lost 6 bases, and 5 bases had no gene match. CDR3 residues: CASSAGRGSYEQYF. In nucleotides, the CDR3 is TGTGCCAGTAGCGCAGGGAGGGGCTCCTACGAGCAGTACTTC.

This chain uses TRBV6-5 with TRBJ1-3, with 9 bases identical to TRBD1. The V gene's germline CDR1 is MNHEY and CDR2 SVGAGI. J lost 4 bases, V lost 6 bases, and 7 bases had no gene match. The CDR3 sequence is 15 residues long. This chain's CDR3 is CASSRDRADGNTIYF. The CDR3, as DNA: TGTGCCAGCAGCAGGGACAGGGCTGACGGAAACACCATATATTTT.

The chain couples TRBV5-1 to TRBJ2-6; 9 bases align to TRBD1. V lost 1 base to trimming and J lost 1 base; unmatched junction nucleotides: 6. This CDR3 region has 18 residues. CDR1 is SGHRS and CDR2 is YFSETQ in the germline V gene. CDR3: CASSLTTGGVSGANVLTF. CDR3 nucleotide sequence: TGCGCCAGCAGCTTGACAACAGGGGGCGTATCTGGGGCCAACGTCCTGACTTTC.

This CDR3 reads CASSYPTFMTSGSLNEQFF. The DNA for the CDR3 is TGTGCCAGCAGTTACCCCACCTTCATGACTAGCGGGAGTCTCAATGAGCAGTTCTTC. V and J are TRBV6-2 or TRBV6-3 and TRBJ2-1; 12 bases match TRBD2. The CDR3 runs 19 residues. Germline trimming cut 2 bases from V and 6 bases from J; bases unmatched to any gene: 14. Germline CDR1 is MNHEY and CDR2 is SVGEGT.

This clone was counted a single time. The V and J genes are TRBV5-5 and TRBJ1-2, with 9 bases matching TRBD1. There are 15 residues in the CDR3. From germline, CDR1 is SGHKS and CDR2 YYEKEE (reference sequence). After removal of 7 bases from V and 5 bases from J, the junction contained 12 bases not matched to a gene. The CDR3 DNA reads TGTGCCAGCCGTCCCCCCAACAGGGGGCAATATGGCTACACCTTC. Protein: CASRPPNRGQYGYTF.

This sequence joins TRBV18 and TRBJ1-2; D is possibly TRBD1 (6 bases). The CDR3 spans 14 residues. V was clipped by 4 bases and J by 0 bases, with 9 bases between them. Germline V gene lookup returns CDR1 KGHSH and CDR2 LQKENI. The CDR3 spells CASSQDSTNYGYTF. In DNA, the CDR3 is TGTGCCAGCTCACAGGACAGCACTAACTATGGCTACACCTTC.

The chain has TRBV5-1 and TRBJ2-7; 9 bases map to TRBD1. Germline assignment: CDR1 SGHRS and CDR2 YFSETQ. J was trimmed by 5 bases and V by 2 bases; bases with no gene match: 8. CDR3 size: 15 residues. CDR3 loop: CASSLEGQGNNEQYF. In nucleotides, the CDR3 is TGCGCCAGCAGCTTAGAAGGACAGGGGAACAACGAGCAGTACTTC.

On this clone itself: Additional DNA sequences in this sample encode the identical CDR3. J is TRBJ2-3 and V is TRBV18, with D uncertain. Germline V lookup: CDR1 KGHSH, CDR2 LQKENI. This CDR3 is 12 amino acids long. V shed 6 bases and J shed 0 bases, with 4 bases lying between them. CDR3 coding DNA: TGTGCCAGCTCTCCTAGCACAGATACGCAGTATTTT. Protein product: CASSPSTDTQYF.

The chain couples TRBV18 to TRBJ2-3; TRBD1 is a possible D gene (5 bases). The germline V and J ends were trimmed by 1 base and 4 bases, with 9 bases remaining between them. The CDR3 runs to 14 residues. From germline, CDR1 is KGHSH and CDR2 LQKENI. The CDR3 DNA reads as TGTGCCAGCTCACCACTCCCAGGGTCAGATACGCAGTATTTT. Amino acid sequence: CASSPLPGSDTQYF.

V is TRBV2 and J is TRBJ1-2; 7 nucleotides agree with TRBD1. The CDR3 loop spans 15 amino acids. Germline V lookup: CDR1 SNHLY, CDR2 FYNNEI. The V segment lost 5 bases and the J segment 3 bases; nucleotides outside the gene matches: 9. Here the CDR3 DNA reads TGTGCCAGCAGTCGCCCCGAGGGGGCTTACTATGGCTACACCTTC. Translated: CASSRPEGAYYGYTF.

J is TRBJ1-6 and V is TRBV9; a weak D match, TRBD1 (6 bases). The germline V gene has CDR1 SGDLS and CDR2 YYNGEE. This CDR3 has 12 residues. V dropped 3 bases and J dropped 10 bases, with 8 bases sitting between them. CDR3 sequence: CASSGQVSPLHF. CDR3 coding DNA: TGTGCCAGCAGCGGACAGGTGTCACCCCTCCACTTT.

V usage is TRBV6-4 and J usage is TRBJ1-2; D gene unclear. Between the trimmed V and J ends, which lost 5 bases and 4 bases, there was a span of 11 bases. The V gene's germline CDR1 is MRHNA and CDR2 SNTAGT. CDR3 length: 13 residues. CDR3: CASSPKLGYGYTF. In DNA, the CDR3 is TGTGCCAGCAGTCCCAAGCTTGGCTATGGCTACACCTTC.

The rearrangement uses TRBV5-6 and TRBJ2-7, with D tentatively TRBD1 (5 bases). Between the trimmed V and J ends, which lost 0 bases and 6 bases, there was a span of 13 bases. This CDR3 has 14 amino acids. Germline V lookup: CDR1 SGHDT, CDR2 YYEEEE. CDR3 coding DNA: TGTGCCAGCAGCTTGGATATACAGGCGGTCGAGCAGTACTTC. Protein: CASSLDIQAVEQYF.

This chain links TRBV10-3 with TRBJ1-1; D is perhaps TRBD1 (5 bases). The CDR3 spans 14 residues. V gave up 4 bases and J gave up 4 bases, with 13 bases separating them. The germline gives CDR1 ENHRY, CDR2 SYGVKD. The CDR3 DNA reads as TGTGCCATCAGTGCACAAACAGGTTTCACTGAAGCTTTCTTT. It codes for CAISAQTGFTEAFF.

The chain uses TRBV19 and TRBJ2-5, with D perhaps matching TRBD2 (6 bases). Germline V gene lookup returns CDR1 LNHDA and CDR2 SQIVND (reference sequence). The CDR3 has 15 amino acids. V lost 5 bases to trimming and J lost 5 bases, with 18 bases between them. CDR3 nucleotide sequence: TGTGCCAGTAGTCGGCTCGGGGGAGGAGAGGAGACCCAGTACTTC. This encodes CASSRLGGGEETQYF.

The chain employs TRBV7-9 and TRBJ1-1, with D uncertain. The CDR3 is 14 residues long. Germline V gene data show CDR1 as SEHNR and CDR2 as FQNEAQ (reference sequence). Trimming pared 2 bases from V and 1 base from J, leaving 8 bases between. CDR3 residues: CASSLKASNTEAFF. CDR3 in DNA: TGTGCCAGCAGCTTAAAAGCATCGAACACTGAAGCTTTCTTT.

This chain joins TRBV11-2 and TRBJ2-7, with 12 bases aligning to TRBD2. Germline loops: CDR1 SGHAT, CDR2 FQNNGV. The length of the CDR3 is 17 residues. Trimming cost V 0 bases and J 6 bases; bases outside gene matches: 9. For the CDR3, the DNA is TGTGCCAGCAGCTTAGATCAGCTAGCGGGAGGGTGGGCCGAGCAGTACTTC. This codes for CASSLDQLAGGWAEQYF.

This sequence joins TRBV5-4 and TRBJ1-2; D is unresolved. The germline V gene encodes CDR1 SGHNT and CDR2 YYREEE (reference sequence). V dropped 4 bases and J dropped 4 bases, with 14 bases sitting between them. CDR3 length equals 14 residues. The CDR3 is CASSLFTFPYGYTF. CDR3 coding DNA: TGTGCCAGCAGCCTGTTTACATTTCCCTATGGCTACACCTTC.

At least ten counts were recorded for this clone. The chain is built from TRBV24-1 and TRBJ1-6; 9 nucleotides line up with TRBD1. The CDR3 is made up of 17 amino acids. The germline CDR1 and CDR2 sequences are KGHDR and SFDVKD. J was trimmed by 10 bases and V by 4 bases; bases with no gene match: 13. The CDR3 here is CATSDRAAGQGKSPLHF. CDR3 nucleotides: TGTGCCACCAGTGACCGCGCCGCCGGACAGGGGAAATCACCCCTCCACTTT.

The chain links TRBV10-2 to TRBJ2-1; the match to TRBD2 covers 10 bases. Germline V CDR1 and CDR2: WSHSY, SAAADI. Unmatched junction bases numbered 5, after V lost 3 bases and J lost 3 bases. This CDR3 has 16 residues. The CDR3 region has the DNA TGCGCCAGCAGTGAATTAGCGGGGGGAATCTACAATGAGCAGTTCTTC. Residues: CASSELAGGIYNEQFF.

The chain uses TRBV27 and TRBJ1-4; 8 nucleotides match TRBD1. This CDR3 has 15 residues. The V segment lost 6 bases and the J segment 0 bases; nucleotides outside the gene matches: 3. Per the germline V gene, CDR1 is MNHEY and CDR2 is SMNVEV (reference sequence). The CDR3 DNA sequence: TGTGCCAGCAGAGACAGGGGCGCAACTAATGAAAAACTGTTTTTT. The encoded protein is CASRDRGATNEKLFF.

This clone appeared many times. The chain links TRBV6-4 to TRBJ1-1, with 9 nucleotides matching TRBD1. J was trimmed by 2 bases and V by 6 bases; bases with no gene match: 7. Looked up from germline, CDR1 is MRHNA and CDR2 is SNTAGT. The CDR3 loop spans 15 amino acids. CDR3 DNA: TGTGCCAGCAGGGGGACAGGGTTGTATAACACTGAAGCTTTCTTT. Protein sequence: CASRGTGLYNTEAFF.

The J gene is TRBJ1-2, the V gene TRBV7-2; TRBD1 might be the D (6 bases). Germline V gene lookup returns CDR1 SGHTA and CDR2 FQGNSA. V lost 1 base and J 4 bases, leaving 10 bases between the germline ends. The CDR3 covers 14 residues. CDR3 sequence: CASSLDGQIYGYTF. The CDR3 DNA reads TGTGCCAGCAGCTTAGATGGACAGATCTATGGCTACACCTTC.

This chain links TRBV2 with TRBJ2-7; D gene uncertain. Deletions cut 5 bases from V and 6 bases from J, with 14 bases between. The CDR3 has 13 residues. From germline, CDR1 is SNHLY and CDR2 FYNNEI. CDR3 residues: CASSIEFNAEQYF. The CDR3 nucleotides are TGTGCCAGCAGTATTGAGTTTAACGCCGAGCAGTACTTC.

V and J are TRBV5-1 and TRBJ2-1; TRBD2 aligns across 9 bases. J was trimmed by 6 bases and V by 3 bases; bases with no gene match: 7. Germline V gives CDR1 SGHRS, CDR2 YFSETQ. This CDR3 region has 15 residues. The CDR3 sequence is CASSSLAGVANEQFF. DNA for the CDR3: TGCGCCAGCAGCTCGTTAGCGGGGGTCGCCAATGAGCAGTTCTTC.